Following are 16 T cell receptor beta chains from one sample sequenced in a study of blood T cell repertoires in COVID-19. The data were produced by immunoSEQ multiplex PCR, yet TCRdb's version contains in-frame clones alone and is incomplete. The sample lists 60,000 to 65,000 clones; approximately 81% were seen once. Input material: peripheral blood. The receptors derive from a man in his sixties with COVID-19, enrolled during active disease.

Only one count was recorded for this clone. Here the CDR3 reads CASSPGGSTAEQYF. The CDR3, as DNA: TGTGCCAGCTCACCGGGGGGGAGTACGGCCGAGCAGTACTTC. The chain recombines TRBV18 with TRBJ2-7, with 7 bases matching TRBD2. This CDR3 is built from 14 residues. The ends lost 3 bases at V and 6 bases at J; junction bases unmatched: 8. Germline V gene lookup returns CDR1 KGHSH and CDR2 LQKENI.

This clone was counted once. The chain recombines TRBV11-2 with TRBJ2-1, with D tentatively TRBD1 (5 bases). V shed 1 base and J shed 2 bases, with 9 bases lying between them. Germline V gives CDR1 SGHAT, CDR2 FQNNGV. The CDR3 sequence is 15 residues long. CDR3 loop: CASSLVPDTYNEQFF. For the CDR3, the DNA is TGTGCCAGCAGCTTAGTTCCGGACACCTACAATGAGCAGTTCTTC. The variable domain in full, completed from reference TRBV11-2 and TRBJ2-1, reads EAGVAQSPRYKIIEKRQSVAFWCNPISGHATLYWYQQILGQGPKLLIQFQNNGVVDDSQLPKDRFSAERLKGVDSTLKIQPAKLEDSAVYLCASSLVPDTYNEQFFGPGTRLTVL.

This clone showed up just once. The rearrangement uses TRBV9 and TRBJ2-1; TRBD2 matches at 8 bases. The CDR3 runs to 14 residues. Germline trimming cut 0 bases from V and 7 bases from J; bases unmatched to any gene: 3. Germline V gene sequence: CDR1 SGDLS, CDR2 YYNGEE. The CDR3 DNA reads TGTGCCAGCAGCGTAGCGGGAGGGCCTAATGAGCAGTTCTTC. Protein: CASSVAGGPNEQFF.

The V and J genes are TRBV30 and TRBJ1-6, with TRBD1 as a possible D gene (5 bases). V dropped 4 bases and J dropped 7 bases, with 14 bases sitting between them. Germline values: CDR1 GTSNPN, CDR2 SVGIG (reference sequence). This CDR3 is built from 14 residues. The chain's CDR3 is CAWIAGAGNSPLHF. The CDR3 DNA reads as TGTGCCTGGATCGCCGGGGCGGGGAATTCACCCCTCCACTTT. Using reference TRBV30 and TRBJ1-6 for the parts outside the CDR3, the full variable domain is SQTIHQWPATLVQPVGSPLSLECTVEGTSNPNLYWYRQAAGRGLQLLFYSVGIGQISSEVPQNLSASRPQDRQFILSSKKLLLSDSGFYLCAWIAGAGNSPLHFGNGTRLTVT.

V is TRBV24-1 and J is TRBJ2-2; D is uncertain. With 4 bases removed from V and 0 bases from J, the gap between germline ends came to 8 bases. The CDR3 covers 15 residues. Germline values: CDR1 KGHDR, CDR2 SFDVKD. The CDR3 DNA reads TGTGCCACCAGTGAGGGCACCACGAACACCGGGGAGCTGTTTTTT. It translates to CATSEGTTNTGELFF.

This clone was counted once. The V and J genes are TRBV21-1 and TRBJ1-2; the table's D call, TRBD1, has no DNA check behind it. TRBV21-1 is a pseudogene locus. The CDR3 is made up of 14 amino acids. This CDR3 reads CASSLGTDNYGYTF. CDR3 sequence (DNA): TGTGCCAGCAGCCTTGGGACAGATAACTATGGCTACACCTTC.

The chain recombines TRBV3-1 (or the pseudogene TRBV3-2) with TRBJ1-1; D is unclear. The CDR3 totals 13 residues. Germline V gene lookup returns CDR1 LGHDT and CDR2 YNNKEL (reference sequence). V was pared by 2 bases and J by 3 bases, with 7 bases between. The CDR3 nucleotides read TGTGCCAGCAGCCAACGTGTGTACACTGAAGCTTTCTTT. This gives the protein CASSQRVYTEAFF.

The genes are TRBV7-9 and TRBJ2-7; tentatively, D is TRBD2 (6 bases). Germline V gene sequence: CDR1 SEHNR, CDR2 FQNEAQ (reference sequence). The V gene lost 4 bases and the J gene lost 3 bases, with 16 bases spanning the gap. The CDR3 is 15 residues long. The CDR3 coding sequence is TGTGCCAGCAGCTCCGCCGGAGGGCCTGTCTACGAGCAGTACTTC. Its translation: CASSSAGGPVYEQYF.

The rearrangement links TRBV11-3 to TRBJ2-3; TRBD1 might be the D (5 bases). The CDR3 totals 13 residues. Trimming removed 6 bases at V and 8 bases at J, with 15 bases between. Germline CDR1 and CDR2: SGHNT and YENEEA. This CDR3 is CASSGISQGTQYF. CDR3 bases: TGTGCCAGCAGTGGGATCTCGCAGGGTACGCAGTATTTT.

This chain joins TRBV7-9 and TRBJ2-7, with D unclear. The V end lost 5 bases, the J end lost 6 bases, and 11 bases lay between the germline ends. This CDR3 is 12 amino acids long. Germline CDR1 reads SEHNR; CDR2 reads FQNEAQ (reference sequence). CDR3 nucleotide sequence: TGTGCCAGCAGCAAAGCCCAGTCCGAGCAGTACTTC. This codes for CASSKAQSEQYF.

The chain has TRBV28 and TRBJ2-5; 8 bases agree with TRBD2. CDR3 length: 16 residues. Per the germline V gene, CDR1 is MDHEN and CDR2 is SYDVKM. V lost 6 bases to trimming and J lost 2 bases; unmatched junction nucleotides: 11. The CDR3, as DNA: TGTGCCAGCAGACGATCCACGGGGGGGGTACAAGAGACCCAGTACTTC. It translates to CASRRSTGGVQETQYF. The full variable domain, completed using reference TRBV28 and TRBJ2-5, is DVKVTQSSRYLVKRTGEKVFLECVQDMDHENMFWYRQDPGLGLRLIYFSYDVKMKEKGDIPEGYSVSREKKERFSLILESASTNQTSMYLCASRRSTGGVQETQYFGPGTRLLVL.

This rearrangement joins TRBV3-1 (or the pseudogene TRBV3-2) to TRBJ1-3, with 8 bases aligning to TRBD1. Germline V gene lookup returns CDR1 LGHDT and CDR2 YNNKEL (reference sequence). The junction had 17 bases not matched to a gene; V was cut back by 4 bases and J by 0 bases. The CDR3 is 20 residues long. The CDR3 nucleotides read TGTGCCAGCAGCCTTATTATAGGGGGGACAGGTCTTCTCTCTGGAAACACCATATATTTT. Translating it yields CASSLIIGGTGLLSGNTIYF.

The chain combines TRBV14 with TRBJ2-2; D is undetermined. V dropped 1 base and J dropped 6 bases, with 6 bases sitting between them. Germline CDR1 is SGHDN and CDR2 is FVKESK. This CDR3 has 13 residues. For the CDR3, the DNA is TGTGCCAGCAGCCAAGTCTTCGCCGGGGAGCTGTTTTTT. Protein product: CASSQVFAGELFF. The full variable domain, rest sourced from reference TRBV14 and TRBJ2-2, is EAGVTQFPSHSVIEKGQTVTLRCDPISGHDNLYWYRRVMGKEIKFLLHFVKESKQDESGMPNNRFLAERTGGTYSTLKVQPAELEDSGVYFCASSQVFAGELFFGEGSRLTVL.

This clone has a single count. CDR3 sequence reads: CASSLGTSGGTTGELFF. DNA of the CDR3: TGTGCCAGCAGCTTAGGGACTAGCGGGGGAACCACCGGGGAGCTGTTTTTT. This chain links TRBV7-3 with TRBJ2-2; 14 nucleotides match TRBD2. Germline CDR1 and CDR2: SGHTA and FQGTGA. The CDR3 is made up of 17 amino acids. After removal of 2 bases from V and 4 bases from J, the junction contained 3 bases not matched to a gene. The full variable domain, rest sourced from reference TRBV7-3 and TRBJ2-2, is GAGVSQTPSNKVTEKGKYVELRCDPISGHTALYWYRQSLGQGPEFLIYFQGTGAADDSGLPNDRFFAVRPEGSVSTLKIQRTERGDSAVYLCASSLGTSGGTTGELFFGEGSRLTVL.

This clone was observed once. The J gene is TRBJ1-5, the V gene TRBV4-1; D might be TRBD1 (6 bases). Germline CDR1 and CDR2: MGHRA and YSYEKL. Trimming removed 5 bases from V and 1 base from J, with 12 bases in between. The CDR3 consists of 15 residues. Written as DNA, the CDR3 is TGCGCCAGCAGCTCCTTCACAGGGAGCAATCAGCCCCAGCATTTT. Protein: CASSSFTGSNQPQHF.

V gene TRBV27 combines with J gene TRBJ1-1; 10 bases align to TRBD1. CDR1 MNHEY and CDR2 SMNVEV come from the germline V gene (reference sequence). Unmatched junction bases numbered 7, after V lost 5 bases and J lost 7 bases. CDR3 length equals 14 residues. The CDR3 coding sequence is TGTGCCAGCAGTAGGGACAGGGGCCAAGGTGAAGCTTTCTTT. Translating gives CASSRDRGQGEAFF.